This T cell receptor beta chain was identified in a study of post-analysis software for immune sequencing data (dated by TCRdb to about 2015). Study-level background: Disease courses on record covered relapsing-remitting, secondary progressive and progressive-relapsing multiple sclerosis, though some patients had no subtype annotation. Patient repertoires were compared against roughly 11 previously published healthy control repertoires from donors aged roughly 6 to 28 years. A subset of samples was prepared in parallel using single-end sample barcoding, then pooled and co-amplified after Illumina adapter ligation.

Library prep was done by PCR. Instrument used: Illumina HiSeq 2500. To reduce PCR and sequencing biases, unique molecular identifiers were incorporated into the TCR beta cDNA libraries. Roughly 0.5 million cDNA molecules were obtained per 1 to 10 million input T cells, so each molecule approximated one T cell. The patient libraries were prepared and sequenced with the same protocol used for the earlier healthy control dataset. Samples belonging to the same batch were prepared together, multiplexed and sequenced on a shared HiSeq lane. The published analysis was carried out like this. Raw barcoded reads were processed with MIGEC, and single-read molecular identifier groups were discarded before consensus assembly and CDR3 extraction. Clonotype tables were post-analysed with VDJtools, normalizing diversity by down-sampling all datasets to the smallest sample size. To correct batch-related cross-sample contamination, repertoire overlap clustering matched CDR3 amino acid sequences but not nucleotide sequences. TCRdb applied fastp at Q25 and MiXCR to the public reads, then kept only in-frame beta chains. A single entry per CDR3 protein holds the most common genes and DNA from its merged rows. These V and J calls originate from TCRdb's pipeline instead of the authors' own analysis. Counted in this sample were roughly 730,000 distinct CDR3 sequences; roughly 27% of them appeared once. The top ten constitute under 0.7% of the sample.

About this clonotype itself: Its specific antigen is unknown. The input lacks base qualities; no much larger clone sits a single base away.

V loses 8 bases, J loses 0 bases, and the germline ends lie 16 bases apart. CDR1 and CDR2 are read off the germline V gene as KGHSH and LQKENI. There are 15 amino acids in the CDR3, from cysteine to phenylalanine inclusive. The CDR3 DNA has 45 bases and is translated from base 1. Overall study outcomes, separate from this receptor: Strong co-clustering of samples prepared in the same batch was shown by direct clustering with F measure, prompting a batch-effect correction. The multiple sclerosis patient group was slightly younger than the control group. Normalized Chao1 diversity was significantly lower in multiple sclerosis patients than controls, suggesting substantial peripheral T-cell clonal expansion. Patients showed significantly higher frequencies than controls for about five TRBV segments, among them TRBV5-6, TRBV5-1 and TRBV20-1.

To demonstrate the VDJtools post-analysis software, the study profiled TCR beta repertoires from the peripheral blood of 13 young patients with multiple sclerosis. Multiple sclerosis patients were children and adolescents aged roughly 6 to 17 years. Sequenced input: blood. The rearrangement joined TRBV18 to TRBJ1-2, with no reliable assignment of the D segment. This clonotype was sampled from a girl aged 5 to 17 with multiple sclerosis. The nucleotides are TGTGCCAGCACCCCAAGGAAGGGAACTAACTATGGCTACACCTTC. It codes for CASTPRKGTNYGYTF.